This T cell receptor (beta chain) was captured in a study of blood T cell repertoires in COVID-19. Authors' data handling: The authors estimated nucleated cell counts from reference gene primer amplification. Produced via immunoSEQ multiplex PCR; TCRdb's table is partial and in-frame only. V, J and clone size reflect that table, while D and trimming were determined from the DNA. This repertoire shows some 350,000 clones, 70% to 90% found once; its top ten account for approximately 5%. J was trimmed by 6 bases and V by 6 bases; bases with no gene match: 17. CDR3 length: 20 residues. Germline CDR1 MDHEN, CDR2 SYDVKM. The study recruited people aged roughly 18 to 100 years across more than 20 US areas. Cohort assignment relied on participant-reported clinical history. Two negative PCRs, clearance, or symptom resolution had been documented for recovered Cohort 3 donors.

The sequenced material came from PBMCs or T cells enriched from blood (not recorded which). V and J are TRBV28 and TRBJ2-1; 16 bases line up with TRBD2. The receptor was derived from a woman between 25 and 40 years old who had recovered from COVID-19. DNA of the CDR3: TGTGCCAGCAGGGGAAGTCCGGGACTAGCGGGGGGGCGTGACTTCAATGAGCAGTTCTTC. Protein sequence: CASRGSPGLAGGRDFNEQFF.